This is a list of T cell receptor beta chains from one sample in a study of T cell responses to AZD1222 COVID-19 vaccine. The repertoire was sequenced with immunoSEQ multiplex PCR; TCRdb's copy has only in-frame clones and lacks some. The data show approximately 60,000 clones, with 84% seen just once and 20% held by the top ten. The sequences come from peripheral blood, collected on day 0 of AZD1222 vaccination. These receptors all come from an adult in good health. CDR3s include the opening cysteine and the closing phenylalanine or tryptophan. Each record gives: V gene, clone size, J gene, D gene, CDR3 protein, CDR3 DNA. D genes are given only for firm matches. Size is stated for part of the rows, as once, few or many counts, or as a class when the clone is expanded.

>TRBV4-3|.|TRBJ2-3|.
CASSQDHKDTQYF
TGCGCCAGCAGCCAAGATCATAAAGATACGCAGTATTTT
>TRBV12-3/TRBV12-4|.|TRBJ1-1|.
CASSLASGTEAFF
TGTGCCAGCAGTTTAGCGAGCGGCACCGAAGCTTTCTTT
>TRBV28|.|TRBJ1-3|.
CASSLPPRTAGNTIYF
TGTGCCAGCAGTTTACCCCCCAGGACAGCCGGAAACACCATATATTTT
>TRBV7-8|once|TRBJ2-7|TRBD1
CASSSRQGWYEQYF
TGTGCCAGCAGCTCCCGACAGGGGTGGTACGAGCAGTACTTC
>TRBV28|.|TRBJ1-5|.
CASSFVIGLWGVAGYSNQPQHF
TGTGCCAGCAGTTTTGTTATCGGCCTCTGGGGGGTCGCTGGGTATAGCAATCAGCCCCAGCATTTT
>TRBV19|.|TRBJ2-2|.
CASSPGEASTGELFF
TGTGCCAGTAGTCCGGGAGAGGCTTCCACCGGGGAGCTGTTTTTT
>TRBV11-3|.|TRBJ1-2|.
CASSPSRLYGYTF
TGTGCCAGCAGCCCAAGCCGGTTATATGGCTACACCTTC
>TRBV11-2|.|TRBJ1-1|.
CASSLETGTEAFF
TGTGCCAGCAGCTTAGAAACAGGCACTGAAGCTTTCTTT
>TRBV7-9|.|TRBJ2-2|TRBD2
CASSLTSGRSGTGELFF
TGTGCCAGCAGCTTGACTAGCGGGAGGTCGGGCACCGGGGAGCTGTTTTTT
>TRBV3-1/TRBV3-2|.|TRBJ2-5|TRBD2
CASSTLAGGPGETQYF
TGTGCCAGCAGCACCTTAGCGGGAGGGCCTGGAGAGACCCAGTACTTC
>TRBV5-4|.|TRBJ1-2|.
CASSSENVYGYTF
TGTGCCAGCAGCTCCGAGAATGTGTATGGCTACACCTTC
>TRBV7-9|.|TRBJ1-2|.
CASSLLGRYSGYTF
TGTGCCAGCAGCTTATTGGGCCGCTACTCTGGCTACACCTTC
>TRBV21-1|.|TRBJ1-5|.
CASTSGMAGGRNNQPQHF
TGTGCCAGCACCTCGGGAATGGCAGGGGGAAGGAACAATCAGCCCCAGCATTTT
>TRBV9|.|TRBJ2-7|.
CASSVGSSRATYEQYF
TGTGCCAGCAGCGTAGGAAGTTCGAGGGCAACCTACGAGCAGTACTTC
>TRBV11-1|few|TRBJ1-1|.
CASAGRPNTEAFF
TGTGCCAGCGCGGGACGGCCGAACACTGAAGCTTTCTTT
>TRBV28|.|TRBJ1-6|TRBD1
CASSFRQGAPRRPLHF
TGTGCCAGCAGTTTTCGACAGGGGGCCCCAAGGAGGCCCCTCCACTTT
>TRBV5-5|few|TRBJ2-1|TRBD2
CASSPGTSGYNEQFF
TGTGCCAGCAGCCCAGGGACTAGCGGATACAATGAGCAGTTCTTC
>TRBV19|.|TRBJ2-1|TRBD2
CASSFGLAGVYNEQFF
TGTGCCAGTAGTTTCGGACTAGCGGGGGTATACAATGAGCAGTTCTTC
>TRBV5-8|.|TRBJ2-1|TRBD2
CASSLVLAGGSEQFF
TGTGCCAGCAGCTTGGTTTTAGCGGGAGGTTCGGAGCAGTTCTTC
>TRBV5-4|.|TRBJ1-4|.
CASSLAGTANEKLFF
TGTGCCAGCAGCTTGGCTGGGACGGCTAATGAAAAACTGTTTTTT
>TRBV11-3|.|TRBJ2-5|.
CASSLGPFPQETQYF
TGTGCCAGCAGCTTAGGTCCGTTCCCCCAAGAGACCCAGTACTTC
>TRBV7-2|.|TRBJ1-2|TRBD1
CASSLGQGAGYGYTF
TGTGCCAGCAGCCTCGGACAGGGAGCGGGTTATGGCTACACCTTC
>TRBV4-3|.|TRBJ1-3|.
CASSQERGWSGNTIYF
TGCGCCAGCAGCCAAGAGAGAGGGTGGAGTGGAAACACCATATATTTT
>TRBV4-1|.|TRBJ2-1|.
CASSRIYNEQFF
TGCGCCAGCAGCCGCATTTACAATGAGCAGTTCTTC
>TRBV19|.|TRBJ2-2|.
CASSTLTTTGELFF
TGTGCCAGTAGTACGCTGACCACCACCGGGGAGCTGTTTTTT
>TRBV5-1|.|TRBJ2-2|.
CASRDGLNTGELFF
TGCGCCAGCAGAGACGGACTGAACACCGGGGAGCTGTTTTTT
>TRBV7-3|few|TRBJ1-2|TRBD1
CASSLMGQEINYGYTF
TGTGCCAGCAGCTTAATGGGACAGGAGATTAACTATGGCTACACCTTC
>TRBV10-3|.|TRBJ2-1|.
CAISESTGRRAGEFF
TGTGCCATCAGTGAGTCGACCGGTCGAAGGGCCGGTGAGTTCTTC
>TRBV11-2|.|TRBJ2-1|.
CASSLYSKGEQFF
TGTGCCAGCAGCTTATACTCAAAAGGTGAGCAGTTCTTC
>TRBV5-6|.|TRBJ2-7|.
CASSSAYEQYF
TGTGCCAGCAGCTCAGCTTACGAGCAGTACTTC
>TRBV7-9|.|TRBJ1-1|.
CASSLLGNTEAFF
TGTGCCAGCAGCTTACTAGGGAACACTGAAGCTTTCTTT
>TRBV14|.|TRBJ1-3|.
CASSQPSGNTIYF
TGTGCCAGCAGCCAGCCTTCTGGAAACACCATATATTTT
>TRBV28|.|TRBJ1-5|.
CASSLSLAGYNNQPQHF
TGTGCCAGCAGTTTATCGCTCGCAGGGTATAACAATCAGCCCCAGCATTTT
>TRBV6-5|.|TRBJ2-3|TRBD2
CASSYWVGGRPDTQYF
TGTGCCAGCAGTTACTGGGTTGGCGGGAGGCCAGATACGCAGTATTTT
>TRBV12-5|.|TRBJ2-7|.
CASGLVMVQGSYEQYF
TGTGCTAGTGGTTTGGTAATGGTGCAGGGTTCCTACGAGCAGTACTTC
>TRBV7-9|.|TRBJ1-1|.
CASSLVELNTEAFF
TGTGCCAGCAGCTTAGTCGAGCTGAACACTGAAGCTTTCTTT
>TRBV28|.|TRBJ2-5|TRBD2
CASSFPSSGRSPNQETQYF
TGTGCCAGCAGTTTCCCGAGTAGCGGGAGATCTCCGAACCAAGAGACCCAGTACTTC
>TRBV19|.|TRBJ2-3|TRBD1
CASSTRQGRNTQYF
TGTGCCAGTAGTACAAGACAGGGAAGGAATACGCAGTATTTT
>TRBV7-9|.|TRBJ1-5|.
CASSSGEQPQHF
TGTGCCAGCAGCTCGGGGGAACAGCCCCAGCATTTT